Shown below are 26 T cell receptor beta chains from a single sample sequenced in a study of T cells expressing NK-cell markers. TCRdb reprocessed the 5' RACE reads, with one entry per CDR3 protein and no DNA. The table lists over 150,000 distinct CDR3 sequences. Material for sequencing was blood T cells: a sorted CD56 or NKG2C T cell subset, CD4+ or CD8+ T cells, or bulk PBMC T cells (not recorded which). These receptors originate from a woman aged 45-60 years in good health.

The CDR3 sequence: CSVGIDYNQPQHF. The J gene is TRBJ1-5, the V gene TRBV29-1. This CDR3 spans 13 amino acids. Germline lookup yields CDR1 SQVTM and CDR2 ANQGSEA.

The V gene is TRBV6-6, the J gene TRBJ1-1; TCRdb picks TRBD1, but there is no DNA to check that call. This CDR3 is 15 amino acids long. Germline CDR1 MNHNY, CDR2 SVGAGI (reference sequence). The CDR3 spells CASSSQGEGSTEAFF.

The chain has TRBV24-1 and TRBJ2-1; TCRdb's D call of TRBD2 is untestable without DNA. CDR3 length: 15 amino acids. Germline CDR1 reads KGHDR; CDR2 reads SFDVKD. The CDR3 loop is CATSQLAGGSNEQFF.

The CDR3 reads CASSVGGGELFF. The chain links TRBV9 to TRBJ2-2. The CDR3 consists of 12 residues. Germline loops: CDR1 SGDLS, CDR2 YYNGEE.

The gene calls are TRBV7-6 and TRBJ2-1. The germline CDR1 and CDR2 sequences are SGHVS and FNYEAQ. The CDR3 runs 21 residues. The CDR3 loop reads CASSTPTKPFTPVSSYNEQFF.

The chain uses TRBV12-3 or TRBV12-4 and TRBJ1-1; TCRdb gives TRBD1 as the D gene, but with no DNA this cannot be confirmed. The CDR3 consists of 15 residues. CDR3 loop: CASSVGQFPNTEAFF.

CDR3 sequence reads: CASSWVTPGETQYF. The rearrangement joins TRBV11-2 to TRBJ2-5; TCRdb reports TRBD1, a call that lacks DNA to check it against. Germline loops: CDR1 SGHAT, CDR2 FQNNGV. The CDR3 extends over 14 amino acids.

This chain links TRBV2 with TRBJ1-5; absent DNA, TCRdb's TRBD1 call cannot be checked. The germline V gene encodes CDR1 SNHLY and CDR2 FYNNEI. The CDR3 spans 13 residues. The CDR3: CASEGQSNQPQHF.

This chain joins TRBV2 and TRBJ2-3; there is no DNA to check the TCRdb D call of TRBD2. From germline, CDR1 is SNHLY and CDR2 FYNNEI. The CDR3 is 14 amino acids. The CDR3: CATLDPRAVDTQYF.

The chain joins TRBV15 to TRBJ1-4; TCRdb outputs TRBD1, but without DNA this stays unchecked. The CDR3 has 14 amino acids. The germline V gene has CDR1 LNHNV and CDR2 YYDKDF (reference sequence). The chain's CDR3 is CATSRTGWDEKLFF. Combining the CDR3 with reference TRBV15 and TRBJ1-4 gives the whole variable domain DAMVIQNPRYQVTQFGKPVTLSCSQTLNHNVMYWYQQKSSQAPKLLFHYYDKDFNNEADTPDNFQSRRPNTSFCFLDIRSPGLGDTAMYLCATSRTGWDEKLFFGSGTQLSVL.

V is TRBV5-1 and J is TRBJ2-2; TCRdb's D call of TRBD2 is untestable without DNA. The CDR3 covers 17 residues. Germline V lookup: CDR1 SGHRS, CDR2 YFSETQ. This chain's CDR3 is CASSASASGSNTGELFF.

The J gene is TRBJ2-1, the V gene TRBV6-2 or TRBV6-3; TCRdb's D gene call, TRBD2, goes unchecked for lack of DNA. The CDR3 is made up of 13 amino acids. CDR1 is MNHEY, CDR2 SVGEGT, per germline. This CDR3 reads CASSPGTINEQFF.

This sequence joins TRBV2 and TRBJ2-1; without DNA, the TCRdb call of TRBD1 cannot be checked. CDR3 length equals 15 residues. CDR1 is SNHLY, CDR2 FYNNEI, per germline. The chain's CDR3 is CASSEGTGVWDEQFF.

The chain uses TRBV20-1 and TRBJ2-7; TCRdb proposes TRBD1, but this gene call is untestable without DNA. The V gene's germline CDR1 is DFQATT and CDR2 SNEGSKA (reference sequence). This CDR3 is 13 amino acids long. CDR3 in amino acids: CSARDPDRDEQYF.

The chain uses TRBV9 and TRBJ2-7; absent DNA, TCRdb's TRBD2 call cannot be checked. CDR1 and CDR2 (germline): SGDLS, YYNGEE. This CDR3 comprises 14 residues. CDR3: CASSVSGGHYEQYF.

The V call is TRBV27, the J call TRBJ2-7; TCRdb proposes TRBD2, but this gene call is untestable without DNA. Looked up from germline, CDR1 is MNHEY and CDR2 is SMNVEV (reference sequence). The CDR3 contains 16 residues. The CDR3 spells CASSLSLAGDGYEQYF.

The chain recombines TRBV5-1 with TRBJ2-5; TCRdb outputs TRBD2, but without DNA this stays unchecked. The CDR3 spans 17 residues. CDR1 SGHRS and CDR2 YFSETQ come from the germline V gene. The CDR3 loop reads CASSLWVADRDEETQYF.

The chain uses TRBV11-3 and TRBJ2-5; the TCRdb D gene call, TRBD1, has no DNA to confirm it. The V gene's germline CDR1 is SGHNT and CDR2 YENEEA. The CDR3 loop spans 14 amino acids. The CDR3 reads CASSQDNLQETQYF.

The chain joins TRBV2 to TRBJ2-2; TCRdb returns TRBD1, unconfirmable since there is no DNA. The CDR3 is 12 residues long. The germline V gene encodes CDR1 SNHLY and CDR2 FYNNEI. CDR3: CASAGGTGELFF.

The rearrangement links TRBV4-1 to TRBJ2-2; the TCRdb call, TRBD1, lacks DNA for checking. Germline values: CDR1 MGHRA, CDR2 YSYEKL. The CDR3 is 16 amino acids. CDR3 loop: CASSQHPDSSTGELFF.

The rearrangement joins TRBV11-3 to TRBJ2-1; the TRBD1 assignment by TCRdb is unverifiable without DNA. Germline V gene data show CDR1 as SGHNT and CDR2 as YENEEA. CDR3 length: 12 amino acids. The CDR3 loop reads CASRAPGQAQFF. Together with reference TRBV11-3 and TRBJ2-1, the CDR3 gives the full variable domain: EAGVVQSPRYKIIEKKQPVAFWCNPISGHNTLYWYLQNLGQGPELLIRYENEEAVDDSQLPKDRFSAERLKGVDSTLKIQPAELGDSAVYLCASRAPGQAQFFGPGTRLTVL.

The gene calls are TRBV5-1 and TRBJ2-7; TCRdb indicates TRBD1, and absent DNA this call remains unverified. Germline assignment: CDR1 SGHRS and CDR2 YFSETQ. The CDR3 loop spans 15 amino acids. The CDR3 spells CASSLEGSGSYEQYF.

The genes are TRBV7-6 and TRBJ1-2; without DNA, the TCRdb call of TRBD1 cannot be checked. The CDR3 contains 18 residues. Germline V gene data show CDR1 as SGHVS and CDR2 as FNYEAQ. The CDR3 here is CASSLGPPGRSTNYGYTF.

J is TRBJ1-5 and V is TRBV12-3 or TRBV12-4; the D gene TCRdb calls, TRBD1, cannot be checked with no DNA. The CDR3 loop spans 15 amino acids. CDR3: CASSEDRAQGQPQHF.

The V call is TRBV6-5, the J call TRBJ2-1; the D call from TCRdb, TRBD2, cannot be confirmed without DNA. There are 15 residues in the CDR3. The germline V gene encodes CDR1 MNHEY and CDR2 SVGAGI. The CDR3 loop reads CASSSSGISYNEQFF.

The rearrangement uses TRBV12-3 or TRBV12-4 and TRBJ1-5. CDR3 length equals 15 residues. CDR3 sequence reads: CASSSHNSNRQPQHF.